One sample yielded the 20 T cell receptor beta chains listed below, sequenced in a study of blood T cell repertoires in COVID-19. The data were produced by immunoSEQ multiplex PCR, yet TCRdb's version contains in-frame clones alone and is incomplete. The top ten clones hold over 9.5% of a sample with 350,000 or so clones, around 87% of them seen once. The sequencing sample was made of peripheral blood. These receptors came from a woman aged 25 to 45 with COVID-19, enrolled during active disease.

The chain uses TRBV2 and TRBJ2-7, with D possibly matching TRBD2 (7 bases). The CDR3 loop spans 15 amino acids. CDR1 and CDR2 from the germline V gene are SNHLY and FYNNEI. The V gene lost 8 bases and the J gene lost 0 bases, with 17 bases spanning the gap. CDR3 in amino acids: CASAEGGGYSYEQYF. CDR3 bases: TGTGCCAGCGCCGAGGGGGGGGGCTACTCCTACGAGCAGTACTTC.

The CDR3 bases are TGTGCCAGCAGCCAAAGTGGGGGGACAGTCTCCTACGAGCAGTACTTC. Amino acid sequence: CASSQSGGTVSYEQYF. This chain links TRBV11-2 with TRBJ2-7; a possible D gene is TRBD1 (7 bases). In germline, CDR1 is SGHAT, CDR2 FQNNGV. The V end lost 5 bases, the J end lost 0 bases, and 17 bases lay between the germline ends. CDR3 length: 16 residues.

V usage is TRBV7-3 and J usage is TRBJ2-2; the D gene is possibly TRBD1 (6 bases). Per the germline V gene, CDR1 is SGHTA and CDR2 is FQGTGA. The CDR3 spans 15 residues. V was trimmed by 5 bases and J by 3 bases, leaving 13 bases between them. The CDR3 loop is CASSEQGGYTGELFF. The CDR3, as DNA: TGTGCCAGCAGCGAACAGGGCGGGTACACCGGGGAGCTGTTTTTT. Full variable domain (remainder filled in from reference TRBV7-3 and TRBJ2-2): GAGVSQTPSNKVTEKGKYVELRCDPISGHTALYWYRQSLGQGPEFLIYFQGTGAADDSGLPNDRFFAVRPEGSVSTLKIQRTERGDSAVYLCASSEQGGYTGELFFGEGSRLTVL.

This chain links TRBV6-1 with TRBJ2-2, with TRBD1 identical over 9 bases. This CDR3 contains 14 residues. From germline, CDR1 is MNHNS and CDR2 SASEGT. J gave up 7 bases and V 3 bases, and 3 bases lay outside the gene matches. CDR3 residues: CASSEGQGLGELFF. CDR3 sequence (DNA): TGTGCCAGCAGTGAGGGACAGGGCCTCGGGGAGCTGTTTTTT.

CDR3 sequence reads: CASSPHRGLSGNTIYF. CDR3 in DNA: TGTGCCAGCAGCCCCCATAGGGGTCTCTCTGGAAACACCATATATTTT. The gene calls are TRBV9 and TRBJ1-3; tentative D call: TRBD1 (5 bases). In germline, CDR1 is SGDLS, CDR2 YYNGEE. V was cut by 4 bases and J by 0 bases, with 14 bases left in between. The CDR3 runs to 16 residues.

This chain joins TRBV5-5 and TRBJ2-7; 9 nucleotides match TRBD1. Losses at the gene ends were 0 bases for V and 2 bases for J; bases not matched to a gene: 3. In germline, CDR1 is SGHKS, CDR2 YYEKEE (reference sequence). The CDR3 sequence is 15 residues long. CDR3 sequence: CASSLDWTGAYEQYF. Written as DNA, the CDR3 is TGTGCCAGCAGCTTGGATTGGACAGGGGCCTACGAGCAGTACTTC.

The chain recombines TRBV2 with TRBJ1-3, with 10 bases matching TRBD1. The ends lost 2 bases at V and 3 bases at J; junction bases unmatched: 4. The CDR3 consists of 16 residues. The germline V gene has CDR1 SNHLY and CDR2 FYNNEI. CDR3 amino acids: CASSEMGQGFGNTIYF. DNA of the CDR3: TGTGCCAGCAGTGAAATGGGACAGGGGTTTGGAAACACCATATATTTT.

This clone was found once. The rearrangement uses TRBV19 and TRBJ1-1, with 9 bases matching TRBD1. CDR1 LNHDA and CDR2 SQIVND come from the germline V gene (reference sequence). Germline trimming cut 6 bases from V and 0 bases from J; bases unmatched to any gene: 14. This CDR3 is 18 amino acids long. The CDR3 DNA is TGTGCCAGTAGGGAAGGGGGACAGGGCCGCGGTATGAACACTGAAGCTTTCTTT. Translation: CASREGGQGRGMNTEAFF.

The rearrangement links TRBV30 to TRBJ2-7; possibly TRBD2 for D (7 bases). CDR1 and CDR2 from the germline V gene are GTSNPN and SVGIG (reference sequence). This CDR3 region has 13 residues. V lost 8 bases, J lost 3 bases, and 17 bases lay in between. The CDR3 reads CAVARGGSYEQYF. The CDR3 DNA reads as TGTGCCGTGGCTAGGGGGGGTAGCTACGAGCAGTACTTC.

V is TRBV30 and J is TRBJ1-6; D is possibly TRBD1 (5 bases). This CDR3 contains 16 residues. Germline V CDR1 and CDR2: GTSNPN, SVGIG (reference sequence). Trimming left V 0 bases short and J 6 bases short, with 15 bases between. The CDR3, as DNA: TGTGCCTGGAGTGTAATCGGGGGAATCGGTAATTCACCCCTCCACTTT. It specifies CAWSVIGGIGNSPLHF.

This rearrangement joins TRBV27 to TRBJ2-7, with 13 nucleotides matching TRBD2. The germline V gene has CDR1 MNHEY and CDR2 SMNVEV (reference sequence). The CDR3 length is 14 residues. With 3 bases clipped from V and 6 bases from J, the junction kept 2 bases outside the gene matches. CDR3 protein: CASSLGLAGPEQYF. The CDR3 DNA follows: TGTGCCAGCAGTTTGGGACTAGCGGGACCCGAGCAGTACTTC.

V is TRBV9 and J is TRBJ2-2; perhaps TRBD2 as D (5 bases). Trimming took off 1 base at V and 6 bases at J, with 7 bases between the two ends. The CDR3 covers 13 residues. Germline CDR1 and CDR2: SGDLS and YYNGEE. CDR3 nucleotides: TGTGCCAGCAGCGTACGGGGATCCGGGGAGCTGTTTTTT. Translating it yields CASSVRGSGELFF.

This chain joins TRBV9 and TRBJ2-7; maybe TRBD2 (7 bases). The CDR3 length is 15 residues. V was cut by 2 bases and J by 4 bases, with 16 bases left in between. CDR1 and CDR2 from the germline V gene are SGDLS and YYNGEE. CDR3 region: CASSVSGGAGYEQYF. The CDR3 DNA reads TGTGCCAGCAGCGTCTCTGGGGGGGCAGGTTACGAGCAGTACTTC.

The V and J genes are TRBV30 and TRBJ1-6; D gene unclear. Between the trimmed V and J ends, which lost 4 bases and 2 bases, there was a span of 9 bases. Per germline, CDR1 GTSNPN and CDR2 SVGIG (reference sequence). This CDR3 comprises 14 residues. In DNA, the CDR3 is TGTGCCTGGAAGGAGGCCCCCTATAATTCACCCCTCCACTTT. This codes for CAWKEAPYNSPLHF.

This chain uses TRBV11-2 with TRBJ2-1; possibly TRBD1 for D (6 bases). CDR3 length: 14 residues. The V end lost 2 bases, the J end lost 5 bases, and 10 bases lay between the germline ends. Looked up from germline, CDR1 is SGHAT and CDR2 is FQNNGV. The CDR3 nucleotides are TGTGCCAGCAGCTTACAGGGGAGACACAATGAGCAGTTCTTC. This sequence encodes CASSLQGRHNEQFF.

DNA for the CDR3: TGTGCCAGCAGCCAAGAGGGGGGACTCCAATACGAGCAGTACTTC. Its protein is CASSQEGGLQYEQYF. The V call is TRBV3-1 (or the pseudogene TRBV3-2), the J call TRBJ2-7; maybe TRBD2 (6 bases). Trimming removed 0 bases from V and 4 bases from J, with 13 bases in between. The CDR3 runs 15 residues. Per germline, CDR1 LGHDT and CDR2 YNNKEL (reference sequence).

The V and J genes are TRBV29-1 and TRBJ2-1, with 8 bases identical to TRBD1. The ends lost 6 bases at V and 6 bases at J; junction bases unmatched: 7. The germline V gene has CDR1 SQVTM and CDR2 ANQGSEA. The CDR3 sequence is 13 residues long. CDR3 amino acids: CSVKTGGLNEQFF. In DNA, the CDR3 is TGCAGCGTAAAAACAGGGGGTCTCAATGAGCAGTTCTTC.

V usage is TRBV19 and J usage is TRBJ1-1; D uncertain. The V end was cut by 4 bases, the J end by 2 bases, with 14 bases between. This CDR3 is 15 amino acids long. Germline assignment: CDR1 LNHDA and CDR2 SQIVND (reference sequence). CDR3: CASSNPRRGNTEAFF. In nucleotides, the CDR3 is TGTGCCAGTAGTAATCCTCGGCGGGGAAACACTGAAGCTTTCTTT.

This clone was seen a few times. CDR3 sequence (DNA): TGTGCCAGCAGCCGCGGGGGCATCGACCCCTACGAGCAGTACTTC. It encodes CASSRGGIDPYEQYF. The V and J genes are TRBV7-2 and TRBJ2-7; D may be TRBD2 (7 bases). V was shortened by 5 bases and J by 2 bases, with 16 bases between the two germline ends. The CDR3 consists of 15 residues. Per germline, CDR1 SGHTA and CDR2 FQGNSA.

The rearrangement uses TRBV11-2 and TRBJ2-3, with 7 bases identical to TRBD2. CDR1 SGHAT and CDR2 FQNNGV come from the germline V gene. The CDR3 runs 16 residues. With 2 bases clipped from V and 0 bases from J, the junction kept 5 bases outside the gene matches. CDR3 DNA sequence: TGTGCCAGCAGCTTACGCCCAGCGGGAAGCACAGATACGCAGTATTTT. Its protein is CASSLRPAGSTDTQYF.